The 22 T cell receptor beta chains in this list originate from one sample, sequenced in a study of blood T cells in healthy people across ages. For the second PCR, which ran for about 6 to 11 cycles, a sample-barcoded 5' primer and a J-beta primer mix were used. A single record per CDR3 protein comes from TCRdb applying MiXCR to the 5' RACE reads. In the table there are over a million distinct CDR3 sequences, 40% to 45% of which are singletons. Sequencing was done on a sample of blood. Receptor source: a woman aged 55-70 years in good health.

This clonotype was counted between two and nine times. The chain links TRBV7-2 to TRBJ2-1, with TRBD1 matching over 9 bases. Losses at the gene ends were 4 bases for V and 10 bases for J; bases not matched to a gene: 11. The CDR3 totals 15 residues. Germline V gene data show CDR1 as SGHTA and CDR2 as FQGNSA. The CDR3 DNA is TGTGCCAGCAGCTCCCCCCGGACAGGGGTTAGAGAGCAGTTCTTC. Amino acid sequence: CASSSPRTGVREQFF.

This clonotype has a handful of counts. The rearrangement links TRBV5-6 to TRBJ1-1; D is uncertain. V dropped 0 bases and J dropped 5 bases, with 5 bases sitting between them. In germline, CDR1 is SGHDT, CDR2 YYEEEE. This CDR3 region has 12 residues. The CDR3 nucleotides read TGTGCCAGCAGCTTGGGCCTAACTGAAGCTTTCTTT. It translates to CASSLGLTEAFF.

The chain links TRBV28 to TRBJ2-7; 10 bases are shared with TRBD1. Germline assignment: CDR1 MDHEN and CDR2 SYDVKM. The V segment lost 4 bases and the J segment 3 bases; nucleotides outside the gene matches: 9. The CDR3 covers 16 residues. CDR3 residues: CASSSSGTGVNYEQYF. For the CDR3, the DNA is TGTGCCAGCAGTTCCTCCGGGACAGGGGTGAACTACGAGCAGTACTTC.

This clonotype has more than one count but fewer than ten. The CDR3 DNA reads as TGTGCCATCAGTGAGTCCGGGGGCGCGGGTGGCTACACCTTC. Encoded protein: CAISESGGAGGYTF. The rearrangement uses TRBV10-3 and TRBJ1-2; TRBD1 might be the D (6 bases). Germline V gene sequence: CDR1 ENHRY, CDR2 SYGVKD. Deletions cut 0 bases from V and 7 bases from J, with 12 bases between. The CDR3 has 14 residues.

This chain connects TRBV4-1 to TRBJ2-4; 9 positions agree with TRBD2. The trim removed 0 bases at V and 9 bases at J, leaving 3 bases unmatched. Germline values: CDR1 MGHRA, CDR2 YSYEKL. This CDR3 spans 14 amino acids. CDR3 nucleotide sequence: TGCGCCAGCAGCCAAGATAGCGGGAGAGGCATTCAGTACTTC. This gives the protein CASSQDSGRGIQYF.

This clonotype was observed many times. The V call is TRBV20-1, the J call TRBJ2-4, with a tentative D call TRBD1 (7 bases). Germline V gene data show CDR1 as DFQATT and CDR2 as SNEGSKA (reference sequence). The CDR3 runs 14 residues. The V and J ends lost 6 bases and 3 bases respectively, with 15 bases between them. CDR3 nucleotide sequence: TGCAGTGCAGCCTCAGGGGGAGGCAAAAACATTCAGTACTTC. This sequence encodes CSAASGGGKNIQYF.

This clonotype appeared a few times. The chain is built from TRBV7-8 and TRBJ2-1; 12 bases match TRBD2. V shed 5 bases and J 8 bases; nucleotides not matched to a gene: 10. Germline CDR1 reads SGHVS; CDR2 reads FQNEAQ. The CDR3 length is 16 residues. In DNA, the CDR3 is TGTGCCAGCAGCAAGACTAGCGGGGGACCTTACGATGAGCAGTTCTTC. It yields the protein CASSKTSGGPYDEQFF.

J is TRBJ2-1 and V is TRBV20-1; TRBD2 matches at 8 bases. Germline lookup yields CDR1 DFQATT and CDR2 SNEGSKA (reference sequence). The CDR3 is made up of 17 amino acids. The V gene end was trimmed by 0 bases and the J gene end by 3 bases; junction bases not matched to a gene: 10. The CDR3 DNA follows: TGCAGTGCTAGAGATACGGCCCTAGCGGGTCTCTACAATGAGCAGTTCTTC. As protein: CSARDTALAGLYNEQFF.

The chain links TRBV6-5 to TRBJ2-5; either TRBD1 or TRBD2 may fit D (6 bases each). CDR1 MNHEY and CDR2 SVGAGI come from the germline V gene. The CDR3 extends over 14 amino acids. The V end was cut by 6 bases, the J end by 5 bases, with 16 bases between. In DNA form, the CDR3 reads TGTGCCAGCAGGTCCTGGGGGGCCGGGGAGACCCAGTACTTC. Amino acids: CASRSWGAGETQYF.

The genes are TRBV20-1 and TRBJ1-2; 10 positions match TRBD1. Trimming cost V 6 bases and J 2 bases; bases outside gene matches: 12. This CDR3 has 16 amino acids. Germline assignment: CDR1 DFQATT and CDR2 SNEGSKA (reference sequence). CDR3 nucleotide sequence: TGCAGTGCAGAACCGGGACAGGGGACTAGAAACTATGGCTACACCTTC. It encodes CSAEPGQGTRNYGYTF.

This clonotype was seen at least ten times. The rearrangement links TRBV12-3 or TRBV12-4 to TRBJ1-1; 8 nucleotides agree with TRBD1. The V segment lost 6 bases and the J segment 1 base; nucleotides outside the gene matches: 4. There are 14 residues in the CDR3. The CDR3 is CASSQGQGNTEAFF. CDR3 bases: TGTGCCAGCAGCCAAGGACAGGGGAACACTGAAGCTTTCTTT.

The genes are TRBV20-1 and TRBJ2-3; 9 nucleotides align to TRBD2. The CDR3 extends over 14 amino acids. Per the germline V gene, CDR1 is DFQATT and CDR2 is SNEGSKA (reference sequence). V lost 4 bases, J lost 3 bases, and 5 bases stayed unmatched. DNA of the CDR3: TGCAGTGCTATTTTAGCGGGAGTAACAGATACGCAGTATTTT. Protein sequence: CSAILAGVTDTQYF.

Notes on this clonotype: An end of the junction differs from the germline gene, which may be a read error. This chain links TRBV28 with TRBJ2-4; 7 bases line up with TRBD1. CDR1 is MDHEN, CDR2 SYDVKM, per germline. This CDR3 has 14 amino acids. In DNA, the CDR3 is TGTGCCGGCAGTTTTGGACAGGTTGGGTGGGAGCAGTACTTC. As protein: CAGSFGQVGWEQYF. Supplemented by reference TRBV28 and TRBJ2-4, the full variable domain reads DVKVTQSSRYLVKRTGEKVFLECVQDMDHENMFWYRQDPGLGLRLIYFSYDVKMKEKGDIPEGYSVSREKKERFSLILESASTNQTSMYLCAGSFGQVGWEQYFGAGTRLSVL.

The chain combines TRBV24-1 with TRBJ2-5; 7 positions match TRBD2. The V and J ends lost 3 bases and 5 bases, in that order; junction bases with no gene match: 5. The germline V gene has CDR1 KGHDR and CDR2 SFDVKD. The CDR3 is 14 residues long. CDR3 amino acids: CATSDPGLGETQYF. CDR3 nucleotide sequence: TGTGCCACCAGTGATCCAGGACTAGGCGAGACCCAGTACTTC.

Here the CDR3 reads CSARDLDGREGQFEQFF. The CDR3, as DNA: TGCAGTGCTAGAGATCTGGATGGGCGGGAGGGCCAGTTTGAGCAGTTCTTC. The chain employs TRBV20-1 and TRBJ2-1; 9 bases fit TRBD2. Germline V lookup: CDR1 DFQATT, CDR2 SNEGSKA (reference sequence). The CDR3 covers 17 residues. V was clipped by 0 bases and J by 9 bases; unmatched bases: 15.

The chain carries TRBV11-2 and TRBJ2-5, with unresolved D. Looked up from germline, CDR1 is SGHAT and CDR2 is FQNNGV. The V end lost 0 bases, the J end lost 5 bases, and 4 bases lay between the germline ends. This CDR3 is built from 12 residues. CDR3 amino acids: CASSLDWETQYF. CDR3 nucleotide sequence: TGTGCCAGCAGCTTAGATTGGGAGACCCAGTACTTC.

This clonotype was recorded many times. This chain connects TRBV20-1 to TRBJ1-1; D gene unclear. Trimming stripped 2 bases from V and 0 bases from J, with 7 bases between. The germline V gene encodes CDR1 DFQATT and CDR2 SNEGSKA (reference sequence). The CDR3 is made up of 13 amino acids. CDR3 sequence: CSARRQMNTEAFF. The CDR3, as DNA: TGCAGTGCTAGAAGGCAGATGAACACTGAAGCTTTCTTT.

The chain employs TRBV20-1 and TRBJ2-5, with 8 bases matching TRBD2. The closer fit of TRBJ2-7 to the DNA end suggests the J call may be wrong. The CDR3 covers 13 residues. Looked up from germline, CDR1 is DFQATT and CDR2 is SNEGSKA (reference sequence). The CDR3 loop reads CSASGGRTDEQYF. The DNA of the CDR3 is TGCAGTGCTAGCGGCGGGAGGACGGACGAGCAGTACTTC.

This clonotype was picked up many times. This chain connects TRBV5-1 to TRBJ2-3, with 10 positions matching TRBD2. Germline V gene lookup returns CDR1 SGHRS and CDR2 YFSETQ. Losses at the gene ends were 0 bases for V and 3 bases for J; bases not matched to a gene: 4. CDR3 length: 16 amino acids. The CDR3 reads CASSLVASGRTDTQYF. The CDR3 DNA reads TGCGCCAGCAGCTTGGTTGCTAGCGGGAGAACAGATACGCAGTATTTT.

The rearrangement uses TRBV12-3 or TRBV12-4 and TRBJ2-1, with a tentative D call TRBD2 (6 bases). The CDR3 spans 12 residues. V lost 6 bases and J lost 7, with 10 bases in between. CDR3 sequence (DNA): TGTGCCAGCAGGACTAGGGAGAATGAGCAGTTCTTC. It codes for CASRTRENEQFF.

The J gene is TRBJ2-5, the V gene TRBV18; D not certain. CDR3 size: 13 residues. V was shortened by 1 base and J by 2 bases, with 5 bases between the two germline ends. Germline assignment: CDR1 KGHSH and CDR2 LQKENI. For the CDR3, the DNA is TGTGCCAGCTCACCACAGCCGCAAGAGACCCAGTACTTC. This encodes CASSPQPQETQYF.

This clonotype was recorded a few times. The rearrangement links TRBV13 to TRBJ2-3; the match to TRBD2 covers 7 bases. This CDR3 has 20 residues. Trimming removed 5 bases from V and 0 bases from J; junction bases left unmatched: 20. Germline V gene data show CDR1 as PRHDT and CDR2 as FYEKMQ (reference sequence). The CDR3 bases are TGTGCCAGCAGCGCACGTATTGATGGTCCTAGCGGATATAGCACAGATACGCAGTATTTT. Its translation is CASSARIDGPSGYSTDTQYF.